The 2 T cell receptor beta chains presented below share a single source sample, sequenced in a study of T cell repertoires in cytomegalovirus infection. No antigens are known for them. Each CDR3 protein is one row after TCRdb ran MiXCR on the reads. The table has 360,000 or so distinct CDR3 sequences, about 32% seen once; the top ten hold 13%. Sequencing was performed on cultured PBMCs, taken from culture after CMV antigen stimulation. The origin of the receptors is a human donor in good health (CMV status not recorded). Some clones in this sample may be carry-over from other donors' samples.

The rearrangement links TRBV20-1 to TRBJ1-5; tentatively, D is TRBD1 (5 bases). Germline V gives CDR1 DFQATT, CDR2 SNEGSKA (reference sequence). This CDR3 has 13 amino acids. Trimming removed 6 bases at V and 0 bases at J, with 9 bases between. The CDR3 DNA sequence: TGCAGTGCGAGACAGTTTAGCAATCAGCCCCAGCATTTT. Translating it yields CSARQFSNQPQHF.

V usage is TRBV12-3 or TRBV12-4 and J usage is TRBJ2-1; no reliable D call. Trimming removed 3 bases at V and 6 bases at J, with 6 bases between. The CDR3 totals 12 residues. The CDR3 region is CASSLDGNEQFF. DNA of the CDR3: TGTGCCAGCAGTTTGGACGGCAATGAGCAGTTCTTC.